The 24 T cell receptor beta chains reported below all come from one sample, sequenced in a study of blood T cell repertoires in COVID-19. Profiled with immunoSEQ multiplex PCR; TCRdb holds only in-frame clones, not every one. The sample has 150,000 to 200,000 clones, roughly nine tenths seen once; the top ten hold 2.1%. The specimen sequenced was peripheral blood. These receptors were obtained from a man in his 70s with active or convalescent COVID-19.

The J gene is TRBJ1-2, the V gene TRBV6-6; D ambiguous. CDR1 MNHNY and CDR2 SVGAGI come from the germline V gene (reference sequence). Between the trimmed V and J ends, which lost 4 bases and 7 bases, there was a span of 10 bases. The CDR3 runs 12 residues. This CDR3 reads CASSLLGAGYTF. CDR3 nucleotide sequence: TGTGCCAGCAGTTTGCTAGGAGCTGGCTACACCTTC.

The V call is TRBV12-5, the J call TRBJ2-1; possible D gene TRBD1, 5 bases. The CDR3 covers 12 residues. Germline assignment: CDR1 LGHNT and CDR2 FRNRAP. V lost 1 base and J lost 8, with 6 bases in between. The CDR3 here is CASGLGGDEQFF. For the CDR3, the DNA is TGTGCTAGTGGTTTGGGGGGCGATGAGCAGTTCTTC.

The gene calls are TRBV11-2 and TRBJ2-2; D not resolved. The V end was cut by 0 bases, the J end by 3 bases, with 5 bases between. Germline V gene sequence: CDR1 SGHAT, CDR2 FQNNGV. The CDR3 has 14 residues. The CDR3 here is CASSLDSYTGELFF. Written as DNA, the CDR3 is TGTGCCAGCAGCTTAGACAGTTACACCGGGGAGCTGTTTTTT.

This clone has a single count. The chain links TRBV6-2 or TRBV6-3 to TRBJ2-1, with 11 bases lining up with TRBD2. Germline V gene sequence: CDR1 MNHEY, CDR2 SVGEGT. Germline trimming cut 2 bases from V and 7 bases from J; bases unmatched to any gene: 13. The CDR3 consists of 18 residues. This chain's CDR3 is CASSYRTSGRALGNEQFF. Here the CDR3 DNA reads TGTGCCAGCAGTTACCGCACTAGCGGGAGAGCCCTTGGAAATGAGCAGTTCTTC.

The chain recombines TRBV7-2 with TRBJ2-7; 7 bases align to TRBD1. The CDR3 totals 14 residues. The V gene end was trimmed by 7 bases and the J gene end by 1 base; junction bases not matched to a gene: 7. Looked up from germline, CDR1 is SGHTA and CDR2 is FQGNSA. Here the CDR3 reads CASTPDRLSYEQYF. The CDR3 DNA reads as TGTGCCAGCACCCCGGACAGGTTGTCCTACGAGCAGTACTTC.

The chain joins TRBV7-9 to TRBJ1-1, with 7 bases identical to TRBD1. J was trimmed by 4 bases and V by 1 base; bases with no gene match: 9. The CDR3 sequence is 16 residues long. Germline CDR1 and CDR2: SEHNR and FQNEAQ (reference sequence). The CDR3 loop reads CASSLGQGGPSTEAFF. The CDR3 bases are TGTGCCAGCAGCTTAGGACAGGGAGGCCCCAGCACTGAAGCTTTCTTT.

This sequence joins TRBV10-3 and TRBJ2-7; unclear D gene. CDR1 and CDR2 (germline): ENHRY, SYGVKD. V lost 0 bases and J lost 0, with 6 bases in between. There are 14 residues in the CDR3. For the CDR3, the DNA is TGTGCCATCAGTGAGTCTGGCAACTCCTACGAGCAGTACTTC. Its protein product is CAISESGNSYEQYF.

The CDR3 DNA reads as TGCGCCAGCAGCCAGGGAGGTCTAGCGGGAGTAACCGGGGAGCTGTTTTTT. Protein product: CASSQGGLAGVTGELFF. V and J are TRBV4-3 and TRBJ2-2, with 10 nucleotides matching TRBD2. Per germline, CDR1 LGHNA and CDR2 YSLEER. The CDR3 is 17 residues long. The V and J ends lost 3 bases and 5 bases, in that order; junction bases with no gene match: 9.

V and J are TRBV7-2 and TRBJ2-3; a possible D gene is TRBD1 (6 bases). Germline V gives CDR1 SGHTA, CDR2 FQGNSA. Trimming shortened V by 5 bases and J by 10 bases, and 19 bases separated the two germline ends. The CDR3 consists of 14 residues. The CDR3 spells CASSPRDKRGAQYF. Written as DNA, the CDR3 is TGTGCCAGCAGCCCGAGGGACAAGCGCGGAGCGCAGTATTTT.

The rearrangement links TRBV19 to TRBJ2-2, with 10 bases identical to TRBD2. The CDR3 runs to 16 residues. The ends lost 7 bases at V and 0 bases at J; junction bases unmatched: 5. The germline CDR1 and CDR2 sequences are LNHDA and SQIVND (reference sequence). CDR3 coding DNA: TGTGCCAGTACCGGACTAGCGGATGCGAACACCGGGGAGCTGTTTTTT. Translation gives CASTGLADANTGELFF.

The chain couples TRBV27 to TRBJ2-7; 9 bases map to TRBD1. CDR3 length: 16 amino acids. Germline trimming cut 5 bases from V and 2 bases from J; bases unmatched to any gene: 10. Germline V gene sequence: CDR1 MNHEY, CDR2 SMNVEV (reference sequence). CDR3 residues: CASSPHSGTGTYEQYF. The CDR3 DNA follows: TGTGCCAGCAGTCCCCATTCCGGGACAGGGACCTACGAGCAGTACTTC.

The rearrangement uses TRBV3-1 (or the pseudogene TRBV3-2) and TRBJ2-5, with 7 bases fitting TRBD2. This CDR3 is 13 amino acids long. From germline, CDR1 is LGHDT and CDR2 YNNKEL (reference sequence). V lost 3 bases to trimming and J lost 5 bases; unmatched junction nucleotides: 3. CDR3 residues: CASSQWGGETQYF. The CDR3 nucleotides are TGTGCCAGCAGCCAGTGGGGGGGGGAGACCCAGTACTTC.

The chain has TRBV6-5 and TRBJ1-5; D might be TRBD1 (6 bases). The CDR3 totals 15 residues. Looked up from germline, CDR1 is MNHEY and CDR2 is SVGAGI. V lost 7 bases and J 4 bases, leaving 17 bases between the germline ends. CDR3 in amino acids: CASIDSGVRNQPQHF. The CDR3 region has the DNA TGTGCCAGCATCGACTCAGGGGTTCGGAATCAGCCCCAGCATTTT.

The genes are TRBV27 and TRBJ1-5; no firm D call. Trimming took 2 bases from V and 4 from J, leaving 12 bases between them. CDR3 length equals 15 residues. CDR1 MNHEY and CDR2 SMNVEV come from the germline V gene (reference sequence). CDR3 amino acids: CASSLIRSGNQPQHF. CDR3 nucleotides: TGTGCCAGCAGTTTAATCCGCAGCGGAAATCAGCCCCAGCATTTT.

The CDR3 nucleotides read TGTGCCAGCAATAACAGGGGGCTTAATTCACCCCTCCACTTT. It translates to CASNNRGLNSPLHF. The chain carries TRBV6-5 and TRBJ1-6; 9 positions match TRBD1. Germline assignment: CDR1 MNHEY and CDR2 SVGAGI. Trimming removed 7 bases from V and 6 bases from J; junction bases left unmatched: 4. The CDR3 is made up of 14 amino acids.

J is TRBJ2-1 and V is TRBV6-6; 11 bases map to TRBD2. The CDR3 is 16 residues long. V lost 5 bases and J lost 5; bases outside the gene matches: 8. Germline values: CDR1 MNHNY, CDR2 SVGAGI (reference sequence). The CDR3 nucleotides read TGTGCCAGCAGTAATGGGGGTAGCGGGAGGGACAATGAGCAGTTCTTC. It yields the protein CASSNGGSGRDNEQFF.

The chain has TRBV5-6 and TRBJ2-1, with D tentatively TRBD2 (5 bases). CDR1 and CDR2 (germline): SGHDT, YYEEEE. CDR3 size: 13 residues. V was pared by 3 bases and J by 4 bases, with 8 bases between. The CDR3 here is CASSYRLYNEQFF. CDR3 DNA sequence: TGTGCCAGCAGCTACCGACTATACAATGAGCAGTTCTTC.

This chain links TRBV18 with TRBJ1-2; D is undetermined. The V gene's germline CDR1 is KGHSH and CDR2 LQKENI. The CDR3 is 13 amino acids. Trimming removed 2 bases at V and 3 bases at J, with 7 bases between. The CDR3 here is CASSPGSDYGYTF. In DNA, the CDR3 is TGTGCCAGCTCACCAGGGAGCGACTATGGCTACACCTTC.

The chain couples TRBV6-4 to TRBJ1-4, with D maybe TRBD1 (5 bases). CDR3 length: 13 amino acids. V gave up 9 bases and J gave up 8 bases, with 16 bases separating them. The germline CDR1 and CDR2 sequences are MRHNA and SNTAGT. The CDR3: CARNRGGREKLFF. CDR3 sequence (DNA): TGTGCCAGAAACCGGGGGGGTCGGGAAAAACTGTTTTTT.

The rearrangement links TRBV19 to TRBJ2-6; TRBD2 might be the D (5 bases). Trimming removed 6 bases at V and 0 bases at J, with 15 bases between. The CDR3 extends over 17 amino acids. The V gene's germline CDR1 is LNHDA and CDR2 SQIVND (reference sequence). For the CDR3, the DNA is TGTGCCAGTAGAGGAGGTGTACTGCTCTCTGGGGCCAACGTCCTGACTTTC. Protein: CASRGGVLLSGANVLTF. Together with reference TRBV19 and TRBJ2-6, the CDR3 gives the full variable domain: DGGITQSPKYLFRKEGQNVTLSCEQNLNHDAMYWYRQDPGQGLRLIYYSQIVNDFQKGDIAEGYSVSREKKESFPLTVTSAQKNPTAFYLCASRGGVLLSGANVLTFGAGSRLTVL.

This clone was counted a single time. This chain connects TRBV27 to TRBJ2-1, with TRBD2 matching over 8 bases. V lost 10 bases to trimming and J lost 0 bases; unmatched junction nucleotides: 17. From germline, CDR1 is MNHEY and CDR2 SMNVEV (reference sequence). This CDR3 is 18 amino acids long. The CDR3 nucleotides are TGTGCCACGACGGGGCGCGGAACTAGCGGACTCTCCTACAATGAGCAGTTCTTC. It yields the protein CATTGRGTSGLSYNEQFF.

This chain connects TRBV28 to TRBJ2-7; no firm D call. V shed 1 base and J shed 5 bases, with 18 bases lying between them. This CDR3 spans 16 amino acids. In germline, CDR1 is MDHEN, CDR2 SYDVKM. The CDR3, as DNA: TGTGCCAGCAGTTTATTGGGCCCCTTAAATTATCACGAGCAGTACTTC. It translates to CASSLLGPLNYHEQYF. The variable domain in full, with the rest retrieved from reference TRBV28 and TRBJ2-7, is DVKVTQSSRYLVKRTGEKVFLECVQDMDHENMFWYRQDPGLGLRLIYFSYDVKMKEKGDIPEGYSVSREKKERFSLILESASTNQTSMYLCASSLLGPLNYHEQYFGPGTRLTVT.

The chain combines TRBV6-1 with TRBJ2-7, with TRBD2 matching 8 bases. Germline V CDR1 and CDR2: MNHNS, SASEGT. V dropped 3 bases and J dropped 2; count of bases not matched to a gene: 6. This CDR3 is 15 amino acids long. This CDR3 is CASSDIAGRTYEQYF. CDR3 sequence (DNA): TGTGCCAGCAGTGATATAGCGGGGAGAACCTACGAGCAGTACTTC.

The rearrangement joins TRBV9 to TRBJ1-6, with TRBD1 matching over 7 bases. The trim removed 0 bases at V and 7 bases at J, leaving 4 bases unmatched. Germline V gene data show CDR1 as SGDLS and CDR2 as YYNGEE. The CDR3 extends over 15 amino acids. CDR3 in DNA: TGTGCCAGCAGCGTAGAGGGGGCGTTGAATTCACCCCTCCACTTT. This codes for CASSVEGALNSPLHF.